The 13 T cell receptor beta chains below all came from one sample that was sequenced in a study of Graves' ophthalmopathy and Graves' hyperthyroidism. Amplified material comprised TCR beta CDR3 regions derived from RNA transcripts. The library came from an HTBI-primed first-round RT-PCR and a second-round multiplex PCR. TCRdb itself ran the multiplex PCR reads through MiXCR, one entry per CDR3 protein. The sample yields about 1.1 million distinct CDR3 sequences, 36% seen once. The source material was peripheral blood or thyroid tissue (not recorded which). The receptors were gathered from an adult man with Graves' hyperthyroidism.

The chain has TRBV6-6 and TRBJ1-5; possible D gene TRBD1, 5 bases. With 6 bases removed from V and 1 base from J, the gap between germline ends came to 16 bases. CDR1 and CDR2 (germline): MNHNY, SVGAGI (reference sequence). There are 16 residues in the CDR3. DNA of the CDR3: TGTGCCAGCAGCCCCTACAGGATCCACAGCAATCAGCCCCAGCATTTT. It is translated as CASSPYRIHSNQPQHF.

The chain couples TRBV10-3 to TRBJ2-2; 11 bases are a match to TRBD2. Germline V gene lookup returns CDR1 ENHRY and CDR2 SYGVKD. J was trimmed by 0 bases and V by 1 base; bases with no gene match: 19. This CDR3 is 23 amino acids long. CDR3 coding DNA: TGTGCCATCAGTGAGTTGGGTTCTGTGACTAGCGGGATTAATTTCGCGAACACCGGGGAGCTGTTTTTT. Its protein is CAISELGSVTSGINFANTGELFF.

The chain links TRBV7-9 to TRBJ1-4; no firm D call. CDR1 SEHNR and CDR2 FQNEAQ come from the germline V gene (reference sequence). The V gene lost 4 bases and the J gene lost 7 bases, with 16 bases spanning the gap. The CDR3 sequence is 15 residues long. The CDR3, as DNA: TGTGCCAGCAGCTCACCGGTAGCGGGTGGTGAAAAACTGTTTTTT. Translating it yields CASSSPVAGGEKLFF.

This chain links TRBV2 with TRBJ1-2, with 7 bases identical to TRBD1. CDR1 is SNHLY and CDR2 is FYNNEI in the germline V gene. V trimming: 5 bases; J trimming: 2 bases; junction bases outside the gene matches: 5. This CDR3 contains 14 residues. The CDR3 sequence: CASSKQQGNYGYTF. DNA of the CDR3: TGTGCCAGCAGTAAGCAACAGGGGAACTATGGCTACACCTTC.

This clonotype was recorded a few times. V is TRBV25-1 and J is TRBJ2-3, with TRBD2 matching 13 bases. CDR3 size: 14 residues. CDR1 MGHDK and CDR2 SYGVNS come from the germline V gene. Germline trimming cut 8 bases from V and 9 bases from J; bases unmatched to any gene: 8. This chain's CDR3 is CASEGTSGVWTQYF. The DNA of the CDR3 is TGTGCCAGCGAGGGGACTAGCGGGGTTTGGACGCAGTATTTT. Complete variable domain (other parts from reference TRBV25-1 and TRBJ2-3): EADIYQTPRYLVIGTGKKITLECSQTMGHDKMYWYQQDPGMELHLIHYSYGVNSTEKGDLSSESTVSRIRTEHFPLTLESARPSHTSQYLCASEGTSGVWTQYFGPGTRLTVL.

The sample holds many counts of this clonotype. The chain joins TRBV5-1 to TRBJ2-7; weak D call: TRBD1 (5 bases). The germline CDR1 and CDR2 sequences are SGHRS and YFSETQ. There are 14 residues in the CDR3. V dropped 1 base and J dropped 4 bases, with 12 bases sitting between them. For the CDR3, the DNA is TGCGCCAGCAGCTTGCAGCAGGGTGGTTACGAGCAGTACTTC. Amino acids: CASSLQQGGYEQYF.

This clonotype was detected only a few times. The chain links TRBV7-8 to TRBJ1-2, with D perhaps TRBD1 (5 bases). The germline gives CDR1 SGHVS, CDR2 FQNEAQ. This CDR3 contains 13 residues. V was clipped by 3 bases and J by 7 bases, with 12 bases between them. DNA for the CDR3: TGTGCCAGCAGCTTTGCCAGGGACGGTGGCTACACCTTC. Protein product: CASSFARDGGYTF.

The V and J genes are TRBV12-3 or TRBV12-4 and TRBJ1-5; 7 nucleotides agree with TRBD1. V lost 6 bases to trimming and J lost 5 bases; unmatched junction nucleotides: 13. The CDR3 runs 16 residues. In nucleotides, the CDR3 is TGTGCCAGCAGCCACCCAAGCGACAGGGACCATCAGCCCCAGCATTTT. This sequence encodes CASSHPSDRDHQPQHF.

The V and J genes are TRBV20-1 and TRBJ1-6, with D possibly matching TRBD1 (5 bases). Germline V gene sequence: CDR1 DFQATT, CDR2 SNEGSKA (reference sequence). V was trimmed by 5 bases and J by 6 bases, leaving 20 bases between them. The CDR3 contains 16 residues. CDR3: CSAQPSTGTINSPLHF. CDR3 DNA: TGCAGTGCTCAACCGTCTACCGGGACCATTAATTCACCCCTCCACTTT.

In this sample, this clonotype turned up many times. This rearrangement joins TRBV20-1 to TRBJ1-2, with D possibly being TRBD1 (6 bases). V lost 0 bases and J 5 bases, leaving 10 bases between the germline ends. This CDR3 is built from 13 residues. Germline V gives CDR1 DFQATT, CDR2 SNEGSKA (reference sequence). The CDR3 sequence: CSARDRGAYGYTF. In DNA, the CDR3 is TGCAGTGCTAGAGATCGGGGGGCGTATGGCTACACCTTC.

This clonotype occurred many times. The V and J genes are TRBV5-1 and TRBJ1-6, with D possibly TRBD1 on 5 matching bases. The ends were cut back, 0 bases at V and 5 bases at J, with 15 bases in the middle. Germline CDR1 is SGHRS and CDR2 is YFSETQ. This CDR3 is built from 17 residues. In DNA, the CDR3 is TGCGCCAGCAGCTTGGCCCCCCGGGGCAGAGATAATTCACCCCTCCACTTT. This translates into CASSLAPRGRDNSPLHF.

This clonotype has ten or more counts. V is TRBV6-6 and J is TRBJ1-3, with a tentative D call TRBD1 (5 bases). The CDR3 contains 12 residues. The V and J ends lost 7 bases and 4 bases respectively, with 8 bases between them. CDR1 is MNHNY and CDR2 is SVGAGI in the germline V gene (reference sequence). As DNA, the CDR3 is TGTGCCAGCACGGGGGGAGGAAACACCATATATTTT. Translated: CASTGGGNTIYF.

This sequence joins TRBV7-9 and TRBJ2-7; 7 bases are shared with TRBD1. J gave up 8 bases and V 5 bases, and 15 bases lay outside the gene matches. Germline lookup yields CDR1 SEHNR and CDR2 FQNEAQ (reference sequence). The CDR3 runs to 15 residues. CDR3 sequence reads: CASSRTGRREPQQYF. CDR3 nucleotide sequence: TGTGCCAGCAGCCGGACAGGTCGTAGGGAGCCCCAGCAGTACTTC.